Sequencing of this TCR beta chain was carried out in a study of blood T cells in healthy people across ages. Notes on the study in general: Estimates based on one million T cells were treated as lower bounds.

Through a sample-barcoded 5' primer and a J-beta primer mix, a second PCR was run for about 7 to 12 cycles. MiXCR, applied by TCRdb to the 5' RACE reads, yields one record per CDR3 protein. The profile shows hundreds of thousands of distinct CDR3 sequences, roughly three fifths of them singletons. On this clonotype itself: Its antigen is not identified.

Germline V gene lookup returns CDR1 SGHTA and CDR2 FQGTGA. This CDR3 comprises 15 residues. Trimming removed 1 base at V and 3 bases at J, with 13 bases between. The chain recombines TRBV7-3 with TRBJ2-7; a weak D match, TRBD2 (5 bases). Sequencing used blood. The receptor was isolated from a man in his forties or fifties in good health. The CDR3 DNA is TGTGCCAGCAGCTTAATGAGCGGAGAGATCTACGAGCAGTACTTC. Translating gives CASSLMSGEIYEQYF.